This passage covers 28 T cell receptor beta chains from one sample sequenced in a study of shared clonotypes between healthy human individuals. TCRdb's table, derived via immunoSEQ multiplex PCR, lists solely in-frame clones and lacks some. The table includes 850,000 to 1,100,000 clones, roughly 77% detected once. The specimen sequenced was memory CD4+ T cells from PBMCs. Noted subset: CD45RA-negative fraction. The receptors were sampled from a man between 18 and 35 years old in good health. Some clones in this sample may be carry-over from other donors' samples.

This clone has only one observation. The rearrangement uses TRBV19 and TRBJ1-2, with TRBD1 matching 9 bases. CDR3 length: 16 residues. With V trimmed by 4 bases and J by 8 bases, 14 bases remained unmatched. Germline-derived CDR1 and CDR2 are LNHDA and SQIVND (reference sequence). The CDR3: CASSTRQDRGPAGYTF. In nucleotides, the CDR3 is TGTGCCAGTAGTACCCGACAGGACAGGGGTCCCGCGGGCTACACCTTC.

This clone has a count of ten or more. The gene calls are TRBV6-5 and TRBJ1-1; D is unclear. The V gene's germline CDR1 is MNHEY and CDR2 SVGAGI. Trimming cost V 4 bases and J 3 bases, with 9 bases left between them. The CDR3 sequence is 13 residues long. Here the CDR3 DNA reads TGTGCCAGCAGTTCCCAGGTATACACTGAAGCTTTCTTT. It specifies CASSSQVYTEAFF.

The V and J genes are TRBV7-2 and TRBJ1-3; D call uncertain. The CDR3 consists of 17 residues. Trimming pared 1 base from V and 0 bases from J, leaving 13 bases between. CDR1 is SGHTA, CDR2 FQGNSA, per germline. The CDR3 here is CASSLERRESSGNTIYF. The CDR3 coding sequence is TGTGCCAGCAGCTTAGAACGGAGGGAGAGCTCTGGAAACACCATATATTTT. Looking up the rest from reference TRBV7-2 and TRBJ1-3 gives the full variable domain: GAGVSQSPSNKVTEKGKDVELRCDPISGHTALYWYRQSLGQGLEFLIYFQGNSAPDKSGLPSDRFSAERTGGSVSTLTIQRTQQEDSAVYLCASSLERRESSGNTIYFGEGSWLTVV.

V gene TRBV7-6 combines with J gene TRBJ2-7, with 7 bases lining up with TRBD2. The V gene's germline CDR1 is SGHVS and CDR2 FNYEAQ. The CDR3 is made up of 15 amino acids. Losses at the gene ends were 1 base for V and 2 bases for J; bases not matched to a gene: 5. This CDR3 reads CASSLGGGRAYEQYF. CDR3 coding DNA: TGTGCCAGCAGCTTAGGTGGGGGGAGGGCCTACGAGCAGTACTTC.

V gene TRBV19 combines with J gene TRBJ1-1; a possible D gene is TRBD1 (5 bases). V was trimmed by 5 bases and J by 4 bases, leaving 14 bases between them. The CDR3 has 14 residues. Germline V lookup: CDR1 LNHDA, CDR2 SQIVND (reference sequence). The CDR3: CASSPRGRGTEAFF. The CDR3 bases are TGTGCCAGTAGTCCACGGGGAAGGGGCACTGAAGCTTTCTTT.

This rearrangement joins TRBV28 to TRBJ2-3; tentative D call: TRBD2 (6 bases). The CDR3 covers 14 residues. The V end was cut by 5 bases, the J end by 11 bases, with 20 bases between. Germline CDR1 MDHEN, CDR2 SYDVKM. The CDR3 region is CASSLGTDGTKQYF. In DNA, the CDR3 is TGTGCCAGCAGTCTCGGGACTGATGGGACGAAGCAGTATTTT.

The chain carries TRBV7-9 and TRBJ2-1; 10 bases map to TRBD2. Germline lookup yields CDR1 SEHNR and CDR2 FQNEAQ (reference sequence). The CDR3 consists of 17 residues. Trimming cost V 1 base and J 0 bases; bases outside gene matches: 3. The DNA of the CDR3 is TGTGCCAGCAGCTTAGGGACTAGCGGAATCTCCTACAATGAGCAGTTCTTC. Encoded protein: CASSLGTSGISYNEQFF. The variable domain in full, with the rest retrieved from reference TRBV7-9 and TRBJ2-1, is DTGVSQNPRHKITKRGQNVTFRCDPISEHNRLYWYRQTLGQGPEFLTYFQNEAQLEKSRLLSDRFSAERPKGSFSTLEIQRTEQGDSAMYLCASSLGTSGISYNEQFFGPGTRLTVL.

The V gene is TRBV5-4, the J gene TRBJ2-7, with 13 positions matching TRBD2. After removal of 0 bases from V and 3 bases from J, the junction contained 3 bases not matched to a gene. Germline V gene lookup returns CDR1 SGHNT and CDR2 YYREEE (reference sequence). The CDR3 consists of 16 residues. The CDR3: CASSLGGTSGVYEQYF. CDR3 bases: TGTGCCAGCAGCTTGGGTGGGACTAGCGGGGTCTACGAGCAGTACTTC.

For the CDR3, the DNA is TGTGCCAGTAGTGTCGGACAGCCCGGCACTGAAGCTTTCTTT. It encodes CASSVGQPGTEAFF. This chain uses TRBV19 with TRBJ1-1; D may be TRBD1 (6 bases). The germline V gene has CDR1 LNHDA and CDR2 SQIVND (reference sequence). V lost 5 bases to trimming and J lost 4 bases, with 14 bases between them. The CDR3 sequence is 14 residues long.

This clone was seen once. The V gene is TRBV21-1, the J gene TRBJ2-7. TRBV21-1 is described as a pseudogene. CDR3 length: 16 residues. CDR3 DNA sequence: TGTGCCAGCAGCAAGGTAAGGGCGCCAAGTACCTACGAGCAGTACTTC. It translates to CASSKVRAPSTYEQYF.

The chain joins TRBV11-2 to TRBJ1-2; D call uncertain. This CDR3 region has 19 residues. Germline assignment: CDR1 SGHAT and CDR2 FQNNGV. V lost 5 bases and J lost 1, with 26 bases in between. The CDR3 DNA is TGTGCCAGCAGCCCCGTCAAGTGGAGCGGGAGTGCGCTTAACTATGGCTACACCTTC. It translates to CASSPVKWSGSALNYGYTF.

The V and J genes are TRBV18 and TRBJ2-1, with 8 bases identical to TRBD2. Germline trimming cut 4 bases from V and 4 bases from J; bases unmatched to any gene: 6. The CDR3 is made up of 15 amino acids. Looked up from germline, CDR1 is KGHSH and CDR2 is LQKENI. CDR3 bases: TGTGCCAGCTCACTAGCGGGAAGCAGATACAATGAGCAGTTCTTC. Translation: CASSLAGSRYNEQFF.

Notes on this clone: Compared with germline, one end of the junction differs, possibly owing to a read error. CDR3 sequence (DNA): TGTGCCAGCAGCATTAGCGGCTCCTACAATGGGCAGTTCTTC. Translating gives CASSISGSYNGQFF. The J gene is TRBJ2-1, the V gene TRBV7-9; D may be TRBD2 (6 bases). CDR3 length equals 14 residues. The germline V gene has CDR1 SEHNR and CDR2 FQNEAQ (reference sequence). Full variable domain (outside the CDR3, taken from reference TRBV7-9 and TRBJ2-1): DTGVSQNPRHKITKRGQNVTFRCDPISEHNRLYWYRQTLGQGPEFLTYFQNEAQLEKSRLLSDRFSAERPKGSFSTLEIQRTEQGDSAMYLCASSISGSYNGQFFGPGTRLTVL.

The chain has TRBV5-6 and TRBJ2-7; 11 nucleotides agree with TRBD1. The V and J ends lost 3 bases and 4 bases, in that order; junction bases with no gene match: 6. This CDR3 is 15 amino acids long. The germline gives CDR1 SGHDT, CDR2 YYEEEE. In DNA form, the CDR3 reads TGTGCCAGCAGCTGGATGGACAGGGGGCGGTACGAGCAGTACTTC. This codes for CASSWMDRGRYEQYF.

The chain has TRBV7-2 and TRBJ2-1; TRBD2 matches 8 bases. The V gene's germline CDR1 is SGHTA and CDR2 FQGNSA. V lost 5 bases and J lost 10; bases outside the gene matches: 7. The CDR3 extends over 13 amino acids. The CDR3 protein is CASSPRGGLEQFF. DNA of the CDR3: TGTGCCAGCAGCCCCCGGGGGGGGTTGGAGCAGTTCTTC.

This chain joins TRBV7-9 and TRBJ2-2; 8 nucleotides agree with TRBD2. In germline, CDR1 is SEHNR, CDR2 FQNEAQ (reference sequence). The ends lost 4 bases at V and 5 bases at J; junction bases unmatched: 12. The CDR3 has 17 residues. The CDR3, as DNA: TGTGCCAGCAGCTCCATGGCAGCGGGAGTAGATACCGGGGAGCTGTTTTTT. It translates to CASSSMAAGVDTGELFF.

The chain couples TRBV25-1 to TRBJ2-5; 10 positions agree with TRBD2. The germline V gene encodes CDR1 MGHDK and CDR2 SYGVNS. The CDR3 is made up of 16 amino acids. The trim removed 0 bases at V and 4 bases at J, leaving 5 bases unmatched. In DNA, the CDR3 is TGTGCCAGCAGTGAATATTTACTAGCGGGGACAGAGACCCAGTACTTC. This encodes CASSEYLLAGTETQYF.

This chain links TRBV6-1 with TRBJ1-1, with D perhaps TRBD1 (5 bases). Trimming stripped 10 bases from V and 3 bases from J, with 15 bases between. The CDR3 covers 13 residues. CDR1 and CDR2 from the germline V gene are MNHNS and SASEGT. The DNA of the CDR3 is TGTGCCAACAGGCGTGGGGAAGACACTGAAGCTTTCTTT. This codes for CANRRGEDTEAFF.

The rearrangement links TRBV11-3 to TRBJ1-1; TRBD1 agrees at 11 bases. This CDR3 comprises 15 residues. V dropped 8 bases and J dropped 7; count of bases not matched to a gene: 12. CDR1 and CDR2 from the germline V gene are SGHNT and YENEEA. CDR3 in amino acids: CASGNSGTGGGEAFF. The CDR3 DNA reads TGTGCCAGCGGCAACTCCGGGACAGGGGGAGGTGAAGCTTTCTTT.

This clone was counted a few times. Other DNA variants within this sample encode the same CDR3. V is TRBV5-1 and J is TRBJ1-2; no firm D call. The CDR3 is made up of 14 amino acids. Per germline, CDR1 SGHRS and CDR2 YFSETQ. Trimming took off 0 bases at V and 2 bases at J, with 8 bases between the two ends. CDR3 loop: CASSLESTNYGYTF. DNA of the CDR3: TGCGCCAGCAGCTTGGAATCAACGAACTATGGCTACACCTTC.

The chain couples TRBV6-6 to TRBJ2-5, with 13 bases matching TRBD2. The V gene's germline CDR1 is MNHNY and CDR2 SVGAGI (reference sequence). V lost 5 bases, J lost 2 bases, and 2 bases stayed unmatched. The CDR3 runs to 15 residues. The CDR3 DNA follows: TGTGCCAGCAGTAAGGGACTAGCGGGGCAAGAGACCCAGTACTTC. It codes for CASSKGLAGQETQYF.

Regarding this clone: The sample holds other DNA sequences that translate to the same CDR3. V gene TRBV9 combines with J gene TRBJ1-2; 9 bases are shared with TRBD1. V was pared by 0 bases and J by 4 bases, with 4 bases of the junction left unmatched. Germline-derived CDR1 and CDR2 are SGDLS and YYNGEE. The CDR3 consists of 15 residues. The CDR3 here is CASSVGGQGGYGYTF. In nucleotides, the CDR3 is TGTGCCAGCAGCGTAGGGGGACAGGGTGGCTATGGCTACACCTTC.

This clone showed up many times. The V and J genes are TRBV28 and TRBJ2-2, with 7 bases fitting TRBD1. This CDR3 has 16 residues. V lost 5 bases and J lost 3; bases outside the gene matches: 9. The germline gives CDR1 MDHEN, CDR2 SYDVKM. The CDR3 loop reads CASSPLDRAYTGELFF. In DNA form, the CDR3 reads TGTGCCAGCAGTCCACTAGACAGGGCTTACACCGGGGAGCTGTTTTTT.

The V gene is TRBV1, the J gene TRBJ2-1; the D call in the table, TRBD2, was not verified against the DNA. TRBV1 constitutes a pseudogene. CDR3 length equals 14 residues. The CDR3 DNA sequence: TGCACCAGCAGCCAAAAGCGACTAGCGTGCGAGCAGTTCTTC. This sequence encodes CTSSQKRLACEQFF.

This clone appeared once. The chain is built from TRBV10-3 and TRBJ2-7; 7 bases agree with TRBD1. CDR3 length: 14 amino acids. Germline loops: CDR1 ENHRY, CDR2 SYGVKD. Unmatched junction bases numbered 10, after V lost 7 bases and J lost 4 bases. The CDR3 reads CAITTGTGAYEQYF. In DNA, the CDR3 is TGTGCCATCACTACGGGTACAGGGGCGTACGAGCAGTACTTC.

The J gene is TRBJ1-1, the V gene TRBV28; D is perhaps TRBD1 (6 bases). The CDR3 contains 15 residues. Trimming shortened V by 5 bases and J by 6 bases, and 19 bases separated the two germline ends. Germline V CDR1 and CDR2: MDHEN, SYDVKM. The CDR3 DNA follows: TGTGCCAGCAGTCCGATCAGGGGAAGAGGCGCTGAAGCTTTCTTT. This encodes CASSPIRGRGAEAFF.

Comments on this clone: The sample carries other DNA sequences with the same CDR3. This chain links TRBV18 with TRBJ2-2; D is unresolved. The CDR3 runs 14 residues. Germline V gene sequence: CDR1 KGHSH, CDR2 LQKENI. Trimming pared 0 bases from V and 3 bases from J, leaving 5 bases between. CDR3 amino acids: CASSPPGDTGELFF. CDR3 in DNA: TGTGCCAGCTCACCACCTGGCGACACCGGGGAGCTGTTTTTT.

The chain couples TRBV4-3 to TRBJ2-7, with TRBD2 identical over 7 bases. This CDR3 comprises 16 residues. V lost 1 base to trimming and J lost 0 bases; unmatched junction nucleotides: 6. Germline assignment: CDR1 LGHNA and CDR2 YSLEER. The CDR3 region is CASSQVLGTNSYEQYF. The CDR3 DNA sequence: TGCGCCAGCAGCCAAGTTCTCGGGACTAACTCCTACGAGCAGTACTTC.